This T cell receptor beta chain was recovered during a study of OX40 agonist ivuxolimab in advanced cancers. Study-wide context: The study reported partial responses in three patients: one hepatocellular carcinoma, two cutaneous melanoma.

Profiling relied on immunoSEQ multiplex PCR, and the TCRdb table lists in-frame clones only, not all of them. The sample yields about 28,000 clones, roughly 87% seen once. Whole-study results and caveats: A proportion of nonresponders additionally exhibited low normalized T-cell clonal expansion.

V was cut by 10 bases and J by 2 bases, with 24 bases left in between. The CDR3 spans 16 residues. CDR1 is LNHDA, CDR2 SQIVND, per germline (reference sequence). This clone turned up a few times. As yet, its antigen is unknown. The sample in question was CD4+ or CD8+ T cells sorted from blood, obtained in a trial of the OX40 agonist ivuxolimab. This receptor was taken from an adult with an advanced solid tumor such as melanoma, head and neck, liver or kidney cancer. This sequence joins TRBV19 and TRBJ2-7; D tentatively reads TRBD1 or TRBD2 (5 bases each). CDR3 amino acids: CATEFPGANNAYEQYF. In nucleotides, the CDR3 is TGTGCCACGGAGTTCCCCGGGGCGAATAATGCCTACGAGCAGTACTTC. Full variable domain (remainder filled in from reference TRBV19 and TRBJ2-7): DGGITQSPKYLFRKEGQNVTLSCEQNLNHDAMYWYRQDPGQGLRLIYYSQIVNDFQKGDIAEGYSVSREKKESFPLTVTSAQKNPTAFYLCATEFPGANNAYEQYFGPGTRLTVT.